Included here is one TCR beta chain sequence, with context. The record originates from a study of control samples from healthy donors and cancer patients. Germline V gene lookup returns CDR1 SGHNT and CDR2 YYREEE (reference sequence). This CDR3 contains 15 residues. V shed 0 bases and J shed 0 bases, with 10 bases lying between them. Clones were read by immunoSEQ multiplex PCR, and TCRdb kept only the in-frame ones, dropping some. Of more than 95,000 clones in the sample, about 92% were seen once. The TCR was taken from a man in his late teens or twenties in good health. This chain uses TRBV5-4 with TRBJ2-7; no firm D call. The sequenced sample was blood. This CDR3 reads CASSLESRPSYEQYF. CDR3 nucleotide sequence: TGTGCCAGCAGCTTGGAGTCCAGACCCTCCTACGAGCAGTACTTC. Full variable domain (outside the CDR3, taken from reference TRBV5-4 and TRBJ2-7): ETGVTQSPTHLIKTRGQQVTLRCSSQSGHNTVSWYQQALGQGPQFIFQYYREEENGRGNFPPRFSGLQFPNYSSELNVNALELDDSALYLCASSLESRPSYEQYFGPGTRLTVT.